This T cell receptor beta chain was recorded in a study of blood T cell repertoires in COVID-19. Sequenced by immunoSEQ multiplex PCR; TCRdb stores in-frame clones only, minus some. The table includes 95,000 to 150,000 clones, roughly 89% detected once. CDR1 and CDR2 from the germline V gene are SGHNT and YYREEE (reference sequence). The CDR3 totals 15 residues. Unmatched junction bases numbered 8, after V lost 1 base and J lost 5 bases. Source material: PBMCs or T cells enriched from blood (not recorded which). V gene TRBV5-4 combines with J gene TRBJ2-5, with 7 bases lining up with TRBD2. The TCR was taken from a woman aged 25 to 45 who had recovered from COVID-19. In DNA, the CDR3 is TGTGCCAGCAGCTTGAGTGGGAGGGCCTTGGAGACCCAGTACTTC. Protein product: CASSLSGRALETQYF.